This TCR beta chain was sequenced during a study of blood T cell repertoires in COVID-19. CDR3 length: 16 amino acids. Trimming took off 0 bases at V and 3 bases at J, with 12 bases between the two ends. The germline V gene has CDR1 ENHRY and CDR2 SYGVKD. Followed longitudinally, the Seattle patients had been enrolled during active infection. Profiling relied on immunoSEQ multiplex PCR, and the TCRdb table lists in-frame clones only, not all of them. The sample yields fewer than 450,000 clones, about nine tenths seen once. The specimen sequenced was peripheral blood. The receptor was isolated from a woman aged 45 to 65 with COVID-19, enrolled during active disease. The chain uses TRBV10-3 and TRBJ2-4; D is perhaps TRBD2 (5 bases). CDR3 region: CAISESIGGGKNIQYF. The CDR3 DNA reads TGTGCCATCAGTGAGTCGATCGGCGGAGGCAAAAACATTCAGTACTTC.